This T cell receptor (beta chain) was identified in a study of Tregs in tolerant kidney transplant recipients. Study-wide background: Mixed chimerism was transient after nonmyeloablative marrow transplants from related graft donors.

This CDR3 comprises 15 residues. V lost 2 bases and J lost 4; bases outside the gene matches: 4. CDR1 is SGHTA, CDR2 FQGNSA, per germline. TCRdb's table, derived via immunoSEQ multiplex PCR, lists solely in-frame clones and lacks some. The repertoire has about 110,000 clones, 90% of them found once; the top ten carry approximately 0.35%. General study results and limits: The most relevant donor-specific Treg TCRbeta repertoire apparently came from expansion with activated donor B cells. Biological reproducibility was not directly addressed in this study. Few patients were studied, so findings need validation in larger groups.

As regards this clone: Its specificity is not known.

The clonotype was recovered from a human donor who received a combined kidney and bone marrow transplant. The J gene is TRBJ1-3, the V gene TRBV7-2, with 8 bases aligning to TRBD1. This specimen was CD4+ T cells from blood, taken before the transplant. CDR3: CASSLIRGQGNTIYF. CDR3 nucleotide sequence: TGTGCCAGCAGCTTAATCAGGGGGCAGGGAAACACCATATATTTT.